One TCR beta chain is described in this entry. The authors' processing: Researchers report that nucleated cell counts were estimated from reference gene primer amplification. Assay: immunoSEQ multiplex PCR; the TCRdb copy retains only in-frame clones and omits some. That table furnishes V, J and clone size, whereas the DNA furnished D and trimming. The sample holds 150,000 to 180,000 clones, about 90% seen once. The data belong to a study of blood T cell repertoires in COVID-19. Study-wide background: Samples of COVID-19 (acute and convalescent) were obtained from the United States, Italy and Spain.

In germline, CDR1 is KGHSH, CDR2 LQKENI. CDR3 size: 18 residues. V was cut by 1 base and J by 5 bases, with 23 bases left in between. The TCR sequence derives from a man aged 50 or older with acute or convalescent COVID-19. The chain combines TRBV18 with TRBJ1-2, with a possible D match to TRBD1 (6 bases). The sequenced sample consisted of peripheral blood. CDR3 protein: CASSPLGKVGTLDYGYTF. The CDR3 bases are TGTGCCAGCTCACCACTGGGAAAAGTCGGGACATTAGATTATGGCTACACCTTC.